The 12 T cell receptor beta chains listed next were all sequenced from one sample in a study of T cell responses to AZD1222 COVID-19 vaccine. TCRdb's copy holds only in-frame clones and misses some; the assay was immunoSEQ multiplex PCR. The sample includes 130,000 to 150,000 clones, around 86% seen only once; the top ten take around 4.1%. The sequenced sample was peripheral blood, obtained on day 0 of MenACWY control vaccination. These receptors all come from an adult in good health.

The chain joins TRBV3-1 (or the pseudogene TRBV3-2) to TRBJ1-1, with D possibly being TRBD1 (6 bases). From germline, CDR1 is LGHDT and CDR2 YNNKEL (reference sequence). Trimming removed 5 bases at V and 5 bases at J, with 15 bases between. This CDR3 region has 14 residues. CDR3 residues: CASSNREERTEAFF. In nucleotides, the CDR3 is TGTGCCAGCAGCAACAGGGAGGAGAGAACTGAAGCTTTCTTT.

The CDR3 DNA sequence: TGTGCCAGCAGCGTCAGGCAGGGCAACGCCGGGGAGCTGTTTTTT. Protein product: CASSVRQGNAGELFF. The chain has TRBV9 and TRBJ2-2, with D perhaps matching TRBD1 (5 bases). The CDR3 sequence is 15 residues long. Germline assignment: CDR1 SGDLS and CDR2 YYNGEE. Trimming left V 2 bases short and J 6 bases short, with 14 bases between.

This clone was detected only once. The V and J genes are TRBV5-4 and TRBJ1-2, with 7 nucleotides matching TRBD1. This CDR3 contains 13 residues. Germline lookup yields CDR1 SGHNT and CDR2 YYREEE (reference sequence). The V gene end was trimmed by 4 bases and the J gene end by 7 bases; junction bases not matched to a gene: 7. CDR3 in amino acids: CASSPDREGGYTF. The CDR3 bases are TGTGCCAGCAGCCCTGACAGGGAAGGTGGCTACACCTTC.

The rearrangement links TRBV5-5 to TRBJ1-1; D gene uncertain. V lost 0 bases and J 1 base, leaving 7 bases between the germline ends. CDR1 is SGHKS, CDR2 YYEKEE, per germline (reference sequence). This CDR3 has 14 residues. CDR3 nucleotides: TGTGCCAGCAGCTTGGCAGCCGCGAACACTGAAGCTTTCTTT. This codes for CASSLAAANTEAFF.

The chain carries TRBV19 and TRBJ1-1, with a weak D call TRBD1 (5 bases). This CDR3 has 16 amino acids. Germline V gene data show CDR1 as LNHDA and CDR2 as SQIVND (reference sequence). Trimming removed 3 bases at V and 0 bases at J, with 14 bases between. The CDR3: CASSIGRLGVNTEAFF. DNA of the CDR3: TGTGCCAGTAGTATCGGACGGCTAGGGGTGAACACTGAAGCTTTCTTT.

The J gene is TRBJ2-7, the V gene TRBV11-2; D possibly corresponds to TRBD1 (5 bases). The ends were cut back, 5 bases at V and 0 bases at J, with 8 bases in the middle. CDR1 is SGHAT and CDR2 is FQNNGV in the germline V gene. The CDR3 length is 13 residues. The CDR3 reads CASSGQGSYEQYF. CDR3 coding DNA: TGTGCCAGCAGCGGGCAGGGCTCCTACGAGCAGTACTTC. Together with reference TRBV11-2 and TRBJ2-7, the CDR3 gives the full variable domain: EAGVAQSPRYKIIEKRQSVAFWCNPISGHATLYWYQQILGQGPKLLIQFQNNGVVDDSQLPKDRFSAERLKGVDSTLKIQPAKLEDSAVYLCASSGQGSYEQYFGPGTRLTVT.

The chain couples TRBV7-6 to TRBJ2-6, with 8 positions matching TRBD1. The CDR3 totals 17 residues. Looked up from germline, CDR1 is SGHVS and CDR2 is FNYEAQ. Losses at the gene ends were 5 bases for V and 1 base for J; bases not matched to a gene: 7. The CDR3 region has the DNA TGTGCCAGCAGCCCGAGGACAGGGCAGTCTGGGGCCAACGTCCTGACTTTC. This codes for CASSPRTGQSGANVLTF.

The chain is built from TRBV7-9 and TRBJ1-6; D is undetermined. Trimming cost V 1 base and J 6 bases, with 7 bases left between them. CDR1 is SEHNR and CDR2 is FQNEAQ in the germline V gene (reference sequence). This CDR3 comprises 14 residues. The CDR3 sequence: CASSLVGLNSPLHF. Here the CDR3 DNA reads TGTGCCAGCAGCTTAGTAGGGCTTAATTCACCCCTCCACTTT.

The chain employs TRBV5-5 and TRBJ1-2; no clear D. This CDR3 contains 13 residues. V gave up 4 bases and J gave up 1 base, with 8 bases separating them. From germline, CDR1 is SGHKS and CDR2 YYEKEE (reference sequence). The CDR3 sequence is CASSVVDNYGYTF. Written as DNA, the CDR3 is TGTGCCAGCAGCGTGGTTGATAACTATGGCTACACCTTC.

This sequence joins TRBV5-4 and TRBJ1-1, with TRBD1 as a possible D gene (6 bases). The CDR3 has 14 amino acids. Looked up from germline, CDR1 is SGHNT and CDR2 is YYREEE (reference sequence). The V end was cut by 4 bases, the J end by 7 bases, with 17 bases between. CDR3 DNA sequence: TGTGCCAGCAGCGGGGAACAGGGTCTTTATGAAGCTTTCTTT. It translates to CASSGEQGLYEAFF.

The chain carries TRBV19 and TRBJ1-2; 9 bases are shared with TRBD1. Germline V gene lookup returns CDR1 LNHDA and CDR2 SQIVND (reference sequence). This CDR3 region has 15 residues. Trimming cost V 4 bases and J 2 bases; bases outside gene matches: 5. The CDR3 coding sequence is TGTGCCAGTAGTACTCCGGGACAGGGAAACTATGGCTACACCTTC. It yields the protein CASSTPGQGNYGYTF.

This clone showed up just once. The chain couples TRBV11-3 to TRBJ2-2, with D possibly TRBD2 on 5 matching bases. V gave up 2 bases and J gave up 7 bases, with 8 bases separating them. This CDR3 is built from 13 residues. Germline values: CDR1 SGHNT, CDR2 YENEEA. CDR3 in DNA: TGTGCCAGCAGCTTACGGGATAGCGGGGAGCTGTTTTTT. Its protein is CASSLRDSGELFF.